These 30 T cell receptor beta chains share one sample of origin, sequenced in a study of CXCR4 blockade with PD-1 therapy in pancreatic cancer. Here immunoSEQ multiplex PCR was the method, and the copy in TCRdb shows in-frame clones only, minus some. Altogether fewer than 6,500 clones are present, approximately 48% being singletons, with the ten largest covering 7.5% to 9%. The sample comprised tumor tissue. The receptors come from a human donor with pancreatic ductal adenocarcinoma.

This clone turned up a few times. This chain joins TRBV11-3 and TRBJ1-4; a weak D match, TRBD1 (5 bases). The CDR3 totals 15 residues. Germline V gene sequence: CDR1 SGHNT, CDR2 YENEEA. V lost 4 bases and J lost 8, with 17 bases in between. The CDR3 protein is CASSSEGRGREKLFF. Written as DNA, the CDR3 is TGTGCCAGCAGCTCCGAAGGCCGGGGACGGGAAAAACTGTTTTTT. Looking up the rest from reference TRBV11-3 and TRBJ1-4 gives the full variable domain: EAGVVQSPRYKIIEKKQPVAFWCNPISGHNTLYWYLQNLGQGPELLIRYENEEAVDDSQLPKDRFSAERLKGVDSTLKIQPAELGDSAVYLCASSSEGRGREKLFFGSGTQLSVL.

This clone was observed once. The chain combines TRBV12-1 with TRBJ2-7; the tabulated D call, TRBD2, remains unverified against the DNA. TRBV12-1 is flagged as a pseudogene. This CDR3 has 15 residues. The CDR3 region is CASSFGPSGTYEQYF. The CDR3 DNA reads TGTGCCAGCAGCTTTGGTCCTAGCGGCACCTACGAGCAGTACTTC.

The chain combines TRBV19 with TRBJ1-1; 7 bases line up with TRBD1. The CDR3 loop spans 13 amino acids. V lost 8 bases and J lost 11; bases outside the gene matches: 14. Germline CDR1 reads LNHDA; CDR2 reads SQIVND (reference sequence). The CDR3 DNA follows: TGTGCCAGTGTTGGGGGAGGGGGCACTAGGGCTTTCTTT. Residues: CASVGGGGTRAFF.

The chain links TRBV25-1 to TRBJ2-3; D is ambiguous. Germline loops: CDR1 MGHDK, CDR2 SYGVNS. CDR3 length: 13 amino acids. Trimming removed 8 bases at V and 0 bases at J, with 9 bases between. CDR3 protein: CASGWASTDTQYF. CDR3 DNA sequence: TGTGCCAGCGGGTGGGCAAGCACAGATACGCAGTATTTT.

The V gene is TRBV14, the J gene TRBJ2-7, with D possibly matching TRBD1 (5 bases). Trimming removed 6 bases from V and 2 bases from J, with 11 bases in between. The CDR3 has 13 residues. Germline V gene lookup returns CDR1 SGHDN and CDR2 FVKESK. CDR3 amino acids: CASRKTATYEQYF. The CDR3 bases are TGTGCCAGCAGGAAGACAGCCACCTACGAGCAGTACTTC.

Here the CDR3 DNA reads TGTGCCAGCTCACCTAAGACAGGGACAACTAATGAAAAACTGTTTTTT. This encodes CASSPKTGTTNEKLFF. The chain is built from TRBV18 and TRBJ1-4; TRBD1 aligns across 7 bases. The junction had 4 bases not matched to a gene; V was cut back by 3 bases and J by 0 bases. Germline assignment: CDR1 KGHSH and CDR2 LQKENI. CDR3 length equals 16 residues.

CDR3 residues: CSVEGNQGYGYTF. As DNA, the CDR3 is TGCAGCGTTGAAGGAAACCAGGGCTATGGCTACACCTTC. This chain connects TRBV29-1 to TRBJ1-2; a possible D gene is TRBD1 (5 bases). V dropped 1 base and J dropped 4 bases, with 10 bases sitting between them. The CDR3 loop spans 13 amino acids. CDR1 and CDR2 (germline): SQVTM, ANQGSEA. The full variable domain, rest sourced from reference TRBV29-1 and TRBJ1-2, is SAVISQKPSRDICQRGTSLTIQCQVDSQVTMMFWYRQQPGQSLTLIATANQGSEATYESGFVIDKFPISRPNLTFSTLTVSNMSPEDSSIYLCSVEGNQGYGYTFGSGTRLTVV.

The chain recombines TRBV30 with TRBJ1-3; D is uncertain. Trimming took 5 bases from V and 11 from J, leaving 19 bases between them. The CDR3 covers 13 residues. From germline, CDR1 is GTSNPN and CDR2 SVGIG (reference sequence). CDR3 DNA: TGTGCCTGGCGGCTACACTCGCGGGGTGCCATATATTTT. This gives the protein CAWRLHSRGAIYF.

The CDR3 DNA follows: TGTGCCAGTACCTCGGACTTTACGGGGGCAAAACTGTTTTTT. It codes for CASTSDFTGAKLFF. The gene calls are TRBV19 and TRBJ1-4; possible D gene TRBD1, 6 bases. With 7 bases removed from V and 10 bases from J, the gap between germline ends came to 19 bases. The CDR3 contains 14 residues. Germline CDR1 is LNHDA and CDR2 is SQIVND (reference sequence).

This clone is deemed medium-sized. The J gene is TRBJ2-1, the V gene TRBV23-1, with unresolved D. TRBV23-1 is reported as an ORF; its role is uncertain. V lost 6 bases, J lost 5 bases, and 11 bases lay in between. The CDR3 is 13 amino acids. CDR3 in DNA: TGCGCCAGCAGCCCGGGTCCGGACAATGAGCAGTTCTTC. As protein: CASSPGPDNEQFF.

The chain uses TRBV15 and TRBJ2-2; weak D call: TRBD2 (6 bases). The CDR3 has 15 amino acids. In germline, CDR1 is LNHNV, CDR2 YYDKDF (reference sequence). V lost 2 bases and J 4 bases, leaving 11 bases between the germline ends. CDR3 region: CATSRPGLGTGELFF. The DNA of the CDR3 is TGTGCCACCAGCAGACCGGGACTGGGCACCGGGGAGCTGTTTTTT.

This sequence joins TRBV18 and TRBJ1-1, with D possibly TRBD1 on 6 matching bases. The CDR3 spans 16 residues. V was trimmed by 1 base and J by 1 base, leaving 13 bases between them. CDR1 is KGHSH and CDR2 is LQKENI in the germline V gene. The CDR3 sequence: CASSPRIWTENTEAFF. The CDR3 DNA follows: TGTGCCAGCTCACCACGGATTTGGACAGAGAACACTGAAGCTTTCTTT.

V gene TRBV19 combines with J gene TRBJ1-2, with a possible D match to TRBD1 (6 bases). Trimming pared 2 bases from V and 2 bases from J, leaving 9 bases between. CDR3 size: 14 residues. Germline loops: CDR1 LNHDA, CDR2 SQIVND (reference sequence). CDR3 in DNA: TGTGCCAGTAGTATACCCGGACAGAACTATGGCTACACCTTC. It codes for CASSIPGQNYGYTF.

As for this clone: The junction shows a germline mismatch at one end, possibly a read error. The read includes an ambiguous or uncalled nucleotide; its amino acid is shown as X. The gene calls are TRBV11-1 and TRBJ1-1; no clear D. The CDR3 spans 14 residues. Germline assignment: CDR1 SGHAT and CDR2 FQDESV (reference sequence). This CDR3 reads CASXLEEGSPEAFF. Here the CDR3 DNA reads TGTGCCAGCARCTTAGAAGAGGGAAGTCCTGAAGCTTTCTTT.

This clone was found a few times. The V and J genes are TRBV6-8 and TRBJ2-7; TRBD1 might be the D (6 bases). The CDR3 has 13 residues. Germline V gene data show CDR1 as MNHGY and CDR2 as SAAAGT. V was trimmed by 5 bases and J by 4 bases, leaving 12 bases between them. The CDR3 loop reads CASSKIQGYEQYF. The CDR3 nucleotides read TGTGCCAGCAGTAAAATACAGGGATACGAGCAGTACTTC.

This clone occurred a few times. The rearrangement joins TRBV25-1 to TRBJ2-7; D may be TRBD2 (5 bases). The CDR3 is 14 residues long. Germline values: CDR1 MGHDK, CDR2 SYGVNS. V lost 4 bases and J 2 bases, leaving 12 bases between the germline ends. The chain's CDR3 is CASSVRVPPYEQYF. Written as DNA, the CDR3 is TGTGCCAGCAGTGTGAGGGTGCCTCCCTACGAGCAGTACTTC.

CDR3 nucleotides: TGTGCCTGGACAAGGACACGCTCCTACGAGCAGTACTTC. Residues: CAWTRTRSYEQYF. The chain employs TRBV30 and TRBJ2-7; tentatively, D is TRBD1 (5 bases). V lost 4 bases and J lost 0, with 10 bases in between. The CDR3 is 13 amino acids. CDR1 and CDR2 (germline): GTSNPN, SVGIG (reference sequence).

Remarks on this clone: One end of the junction fails to match germline, which may point to a read error. The chain couples TRBV10-3 to TRBJ1-2, with D maybe TRBD1 (5 bases). CDR1 and CDR2 (germline): ENHRY, SYGVKD. The length of the CDR3 is 14 residues. As DNA, the CDR3 is TGTGCCATCAGTGAGTGCGGGCAGGGCTGCGGCTACACTTTC. Translating it yields CAISECGQGCGYTF.

In its sample, this clone was seen a few times. The chain has TRBV28 and TRBJ1-4; D gene unclear. The CDR3 has 15 amino acids. The germline V gene has CDR1 MDHEN and CDR2 SYDVKM. V was shortened by 5 bases and J by 0 bases, with 10 bases between the two germline ends. The chain's CDR3 is CASSRRSATNEKLFF. The CDR3 bases are TGTGCCAGCAGTCGCCGATCCGCAACTAATGAAAAACTGTTTTTT.

The chain recombines TRBV28 with TRBJ1-4; the D gene is possibly TRBD1 (5 bases). This CDR3 comprises 12 residues. The V gene lost 6 bases and the J gene lost 9 bases, with 11 bases spanning the gap. Germline CDR1 reads MDHEN; CDR2 reads SYDVKM. DNA for the CDR3: TGTGCCAGCAGCGAGGGGTGGAAAAAACTGTTTTTT. Its translation is CASSEGWKKLFF.

The V and J genes are TRBV19 and TRBJ2-5, with 10 bases that match TRBD1. The V and J ends lost 4 bases and 4 bases, in that order; junction bases with no gene match: 9. Germline assignment: CDR1 LNHDA and CDR2 SQIVND (reference sequence). The CDR3 is made up of 16 amino acids. The CDR3 loop reads CASSTIKDRGRETQYF. The CDR3 DNA is TGTGCCAGTAGTACAATTAAGGACAGGGGGAGAGAGACCCAGTACTTC.

This clone appeared a few times. This chain uses TRBV4-1 with TRBJ1-1, with D hard to call. The CDR3 extends over 13 amino acids. Germline V gene sequence: CDR1 MGHRA, CDR2 YSYEKL. Trimming cost V 3 bases and J 11 bases, with 16 bases left between them. CDR3 protein: CASSHPRRDTAFF. The CDR3 nucleotides are TGCGCCAGCAGCCACCCGCGGCGGGATACGGCTTTCTTT.

The rearrangement joins TRBV7-6 to TRBJ2-5; TRBD2 matches 7 bases. From germline, CDR1 is SGHVS and CDR2 FNYEAQ. The CDR3 totals 14 residues. With 5 bases clipped from V and 2 bases from J, the junction kept 5 bases outside the gene matches. The CDR3 sequence: CASSPGRGQETQYF. The CDR3, as DNA: TGTGCCAGCAGCCCCGGGCGGGGGCAAGAGACCCAGTACTTC.

This clone has more than one count but fewer than ten. One end of the junction does not line up with germline, which may come from a read error. The chain uses TRBV7-1 and TRBJ2-3; D gene ambiguous. TRBV7-1 carries the ORF label, with uncertain function. The CDR3 loop spans 13 amino acids. The CDR3 region is CASSLDFPDTQYF. The DNA for the CDR3 is TGTGCTAGCAGCTTGGATTTCCCAGATACGCAGTATTTT.

This clone showed up just a few times. This chain joins TRBV11-3 and TRBJ2-1; unclear D gene. The germline CDR1 and CDR2 sequences are SGHNT and YENEEA. This CDR3 has 15 residues. Trimming took off 4 bases at V and 8 bases at J, with 18 bases between the two ends. The CDR3 nucleotides read TGTGCCAGCAGCTCCCTGGCTGGGGATCACTATGAGCAGTTCTTC. This encodes CASSSLAGDHYEQFF.

The chain combines TRBV1 with TRBJ2-7; TRBD2, as called in the table, went unchecked against the DNA. TRBV1 constitutes a pseudogene. This CDR3 is built from 14 residues. The DNA of the CDR3 is TGCGCCAGCAGCCAAGTTAGTCTAGGCTACGAGCAGTACTTC. Protein product: CASSQVSLGYEQYF.

This chain connects TRBV19 to TRBJ2-1, with TRBD2 matching over 10 bases. J was trimmed by 12 bases and V by 4 bases; bases with no gene match: 12. CDR3 length: 15 residues. Looked up from germline, CDR1 is LNHDA and CDR2 is SQIVND (reference sequence). CDR3 DNA: TGTGCCAGTAGTACTCTCGGGACTAGCGCCGAAACGCAGTTCTTC. It translates to CASSTLGTSAETQFF. Looking up the rest from reference TRBV19 and TRBJ2-1 gives the full variable domain: DGGITQSPKYLFRKEGQNVTLSCEQNLNHDAMYWYRQDPGQGLRLIYYSQIVNDFQKGDIAEGYSVSREKKESFPLTVTSAQKNPTAFYLCASSTLGTSAETQFFGPGTRLTVL.

This sequence joins TRBV30 and TRBJ1-2; D remains unclear. The CDR3 covers 11 residues. CDR1 GTSNPN and CDR2 SVGIG come from the germline V gene (reference sequence). Trimming stripped 0 bases from V and 3 bases from J, with 2 bases between. DNA for the CDR3: TGTGCCTGGAGTGTAGACTATGGCTACACCTTC. It specifies CAWSVDYGYTF. Variable domain in full (rest from reference TRBV30 and TRBJ1-2): SQTIHQWPATLVQPVGSPLSLECTVEGTSNPNLYWYRQAAGRGLQLLFYSVGIGQISSEVPQNLSASRPQDRQFILSSKKLLLSDSGFYLCAWSVDYGYTFGSGTRLTVV.

The table lists this clone with a few counts. Written as DNA, the CDR3 is TGTGCCAGCAGTTTCGTGCTAGCTTCGTTCGGGTACGAGCAGTACTTC. Translated: CASSFVLASFGYEQYF. The chain links TRBV28 to TRBJ2-7; a weak D match, TRBD2 (5 bases). Germline CDR1 MDHEN, CDR2 SYDVKM. The CDR3 is made up of 16 amino acids. V was pared by 3 bases and J by 4 bases, with 19 bases between.

The chain has TRBV6-8 and TRBJ1-3; no clear D. The length of the CDR3 is 15 residues. V dropped 5 bases and J dropped 0 bases, with 11 bases sitting between them. Germline V CDR1 and CDR2: MNHGY, SAAAGT. In DNA form, the CDR3 reads TGTGCCAGCAGTGTTGGACCGAGCTCTGGAAACACCATATATTTT. Residues: CASSVGPSSGNTIYF.